The sequence of this T cell receptor beta chain was determined in a study of blood T cell repertoires in COVID-19. Study summary: The origin of the acute and convalescent COVID-19 samples was the United States, Italy and Spain. T cells, B-cell-depleted T cells, or PBMCs provided the cDNA or gDNA that served as material.

TCRdb's copy holds only in-frame clones and misses some; the assay was immunoSEQ multiplex PCR. Of 300,000 to 400,000 clones listed, more than 75% are singletons. The CDR3 extends over 14 amino acids. Germline V gives CDR1 LNHDA, CDR2 SQIVND (reference sequence). V trimming: 1 base; J trimming: 6 bases; junction bases outside the gene matches: 4. The sequence was collected from a woman aged 50 to 60 with COVID-19, enrolled during active disease. The sequencing sample was made of peripheral blood. This rearrangement joins TRBV19 to TRBJ1-2; 8 bases are shared with TRBD1. CDR3 nucleotide sequence: TGTGCCAGTAGTATAGGCCAGACAGGGGATGGCTACACCTTC. Encoded protein: CASSIGQTGDGYTF.